The 27 T cell receptor beta chains in this list originate from one sample, sequenced in a study of blood T cell repertoires in COVID-19. TCRdb's copy holds only in-frame clones and misses some; the assay was immunoSEQ multiplex PCR. This sample has about 180,000 clones, with 85% to 90% found just once. The source material was peripheral blood. The source of these receptors is a woman in her 30s with active or convalescent COVID-19.

This clone was detected once. Different DNA sequences within this sample yield the same CDR3. This chain connects TRBV30 to TRBJ1-2, with TRBD1 identical over 8 bases. The CDR3 has 13 amino acids. Trimming removed 0 bases from V and 4 bases from J; junction bases left unmatched: 1. Germline lookup yields CDR1 GTSNPN and CDR2 SVGIG (reference sequence). This chain's CDR3 is CAWSVGTGYGYTF. In DNA, the CDR3 is TGTGCCTGGAGTGTGGGGACAGGCTATGGCTACACCTTC.

Only one count was recorded for this clone. Written as DNA, the CDR3 is TGCGCCAGCAGCCGAACAGCCCAAGAGACCCAGTACTTC. It translates to CASSRTAQETQYF. The genes are TRBV4-1 and TRBJ2-5, with D uncertain. The V and J ends lost 4 bases and 1 base respectively, with 7 bases between them. Germline CDR1 and CDR2: MGHRA and YSYEKL. The CDR3 consists of 13 residues.

The chain couples TRBV27 to TRBJ2-1; D may be TRBD2 (6 bases). The CDR3 is made up of 18 amino acids. Germline values: CDR1 MNHEY, CDR2 SMNVEV (reference sequence). V lost 2 bases and J lost 0, with 17 bases in between. The DNA of the CDR3 is TGTGCCAGCAGTTTAGATGGGGGATCGACTAGCTCCTACAATGAGCAGTTCTTC. Translation gives CASSLDGGSTSSYNEQFF.

This clone turned up a few times. The chain combines TRBV18 with TRBJ1-2, with D maybe TRBD1 (6 bases). The ends were cut back, 3 bases at V and 1 base at J, with 15 bases in the middle. Germline loops: CDR1 KGHSH, CDR2 LQKENI. The CDR3 consists of 16 residues. The CDR3 nucleotides read TGTGCCAGCTCACCTCAGGGGCTTCAGGATAACTATGGCTACACCTTC. Its protein is CASSPQGLQDNYGYTF.

V is TRBV7-9 and J is TRBJ1-6; D not certain. Germline V gene sequence: CDR1 SEHNR, CDR2 FQNEAQ (reference sequence). V dropped 3 bases and J dropped 6 bases, with 6 bases sitting between them. The CDR3 has 13 residues. CDR3 protein: CASSLEANSPLHF. The CDR3 nucleotides read TGTGCCAGCAGCTTGGAGGCTAATTCACCCCTCCACTTT. Together with reference TRBV7-9 and TRBJ1-6, the CDR3 gives the full variable domain: DTGVSQNPRHKITKRGQNVTFRCDPISEHNRLYWYRQTLGQGPEFLTYFQNEAQLEKSRLLSDRFSAERPKGSFSTLEIQRTEQGDSAMYLCASSLEANSPLHFGNGTRLTVT.

The gene calls are TRBV27 and TRBJ1-5; D is unresolved. The CDR3 has 15 residues. In germline, CDR1 is MNHEY, CDR2 SMNVEV (reference sequence). V was trimmed by 2 bases and J by 5 bases, leaving 13 bases between them. CDR3 DNA: TGTGCCAGCAGTTTAGGGCCGGGGTGGGATCAGCCCCAGCATTTT. Protein product: CASSLGPGWDQPQHF.

The V call is TRBV2, the J call TRBJ2-1; 9 positions agree with TRBD2. Germline lookup yields CDR1 SNHLY and CDR2 FYNNEI. The CDR3 runs to 14 residues. V shed 6 bases and J 0 bases; nucleotides not matched to a gene: 0. The CDR3 loop is CASRTSGSYNEQFF. CDR3 DNA: TGTGCCAGCAGGACTAGCGGCTCCTACAATGAGCAGTTCTTC.

This clone came up a few times. The CDR3 DNA follows: TGTGCCAGCCACAGGGGGCTTTGGACTAATGAAAAACTGTTTTTT. Residues: CASHRGLWTNEKLFF. This chain joins TRBV19 and TRBJ1-4; 9 bases are a match to TRBD1. The CDR3 runs 15 residues. The germline V gene encodes CDR1 LNHDA and CDR2 SQIVND (reference sequence). With V trimmed by 9 bases and J by 2 bases, 7 bases remained unmatched.

This rearrangement joins TRBV5-1 to TRBJ2-3; no clear D gene. Germline CDR1 is SGHRS and CDR2 is YFSETQ. The V end lost 4 bases, the J end lost 2 bases, and 11 bases lay between the germline ends. The CDR3 covers 14 residues. The CDR3 DNA reads TGCGCCAGCAGCCACAAAGTCAACACAGATACGCAGTATTTT. Translation gives CASSHKVNTDTQYF.

The rearrangement joins TRBV11-1 to TRBJ2-2; the match to TRBD2 covers 8 bases. The germline V gene encodes CDR1 SGHAT and CDR2 FQDESV (reference sequence). This CDR3 has 15 amino acids. V gave up 7 bases and J gave up 2 bases; unmatched junction bases: 6. CDR3 sequence (DNA): TGTGCCAGCACCAACCTAGCGGGCAACACCGGGGAGCTGTTTTTT. Its protein is CASTNLAGNTGELFF.

The chain uses TRBV11-3 and TRBJ2-1; maybe TRBD1 (5 bases). With 2 bases removed from V and 10 bases from J, the gap between germline ends came to 15 bases. Germline CDR1 reads SGHNT; CDR2 reads YENEEA. This CDR3 comprises 14 residues. The DNA for the CDR3 is TGTGCCAGCAGCTTAATGAGTCAGGGTTGGGAGCAGTTCTTC. This sequence encodes CASSLMSQGWEQFF.

The chain links TRBV12-3 or TRBV12-4 to TRBJ1-2; 7 nucleotides align to TRBD1. After removal of 1 base from V and 4 bases from J, the junction contained 0 bases not matched to a gene. The CDR3 length is 13 residues. The CDR3 nucleotides read TGTGCCAGCAGTTTAGGGACAGGCTATGGCTACACCTTC. Its protein is CASSLGTGYGYTF.

The V call is TRBV10-3, the J call TRBJ2-1; D perhaps matches TRBD2 (5 bases). V was clipped by 4 bases and J by 10 bases, with 14 bases between them. The germline V gene has CDR1 ENHRY and CDR2 SYGVKD. This CDR3 contains 13 residues. CDR3 nucleotides: TGTGCCATCAGTGGGACCCGGGATGCGGAGCAGTTCTTC. As protein: CAISGTRDAEQFF.

The CDR3 DNA follows: TGTGCCAGCAGTGAAGCGCTATCGTGGGCAGGGGACAATGAGCAGTTCTTC. Protein product: CASSEALSWAGDNEQFF. The V gene is TRBV2, the J gene TRBJ2-1; D is possibly TRBD1 (6 bases). CDR3 length: 17 amino acids. Between the trimmed V and J ends, which lost 0 bases and 5 bases, there was a span of 17 bases. Germline V lookup: CDR1 SNHLY, CDR2 FYNNEI. Variable domain in full (rest from reference TRBV2 and TRBJ2-1): EPEVTQTPSHQVTQMGQEVILRCVPISNHLYFYWYRQILGQKVEFLVSFYNNEISEKSEIFDDQFSVERPDGSNFTLKIRSTKLEDSAMYFCASSEALSWAGDNEQFFGPGTRLTVL.

The chain combines TRBV7-2 with TRBJ2-7, with 14 nucleotides matching TRBD2. With 5 bases clipped from V and 4 bases from J, the junction kept 4 bases outside the gene matches. The V gene's germline CDR1 is SGHTA and CDR2 FQGNSA. The CDR3 loop spans 15 amino acids. The CDR3 DNA reads as TGTGCCAGCAGCCCGGGACTAGCGGGAGTTTACGAGCAGTACTTC. Translation gives CASSPGLAGVYEQYF.

V is TRBV28 and J is TRBJ2-3, with 10 bases lining up with TRBD2. CDR3 length: 16 residues. Germline values: CDR1 MDHEN, CDR2 SYDVKM. V lost 10 bases to trimming and J lost 3 bases; unmatched junction nucleotides: 13. The CDR3 DNA reads TGTGCCACCATCCAGGAGCGGGGGGGCCTGACAGATACGCAGTATTTT. It encodes CATIQERGGLTDTQYF.

DNA for the CDR3: TGTGCCACCCAAATGGGGGGATCGACTAGCTCCTACGAGCAGTACTTC. Amino acid sequence: CATQMGGSTSSYEQYF. The chain employs TRBV2 and TRBJ2-7; maybe TRBD2 (6 bases). The CDR3 extends over 16 amino acids. V lost 10 bases to trimming and J lost 0 bases, with 22 bases between them. Per germline, CDR1 SNHLY and CDR2 FYNNEI.

V and J are TRBV6-5 and TRBJ2-7, with unresolved D. Germline CDR1 MNHEY, CDR2 SVGAGI. Trimming removed 5 bases from V and 0 bases from J, with 14 bases in between. CDR3 length equals 15 residues. DNA of the CDR3: TGTGCCAGCAGTCCTCAGATAAACCACTCCTACGAGCAGTACTTC. It specifies CASSPQINHSYEQYF.

The rearrangement uses TRBV5-1 and TRBJ2-5, with 8 bases that match TRBD2. CDR1 is SGHRS and CDR2 is YFSETQ in the germline V gene. CDR3 length equals 16 residues. The ends lost 4 bases at V and 2 bases at J; junction bases unmatched: 10. DNA of the CDR3: TGCGCCAGCAGCGGATATGCTAGCGGGCCTCAAGAGACCCAGTACTTC. Translated, it gives CASSGYASGPQETQYF.

This chain connects TRBV28 to TRBJ1-2, with 11 bases fitting TRBD1. The CDR3 is 15 residues long. Germline CDR1 MDHEN, CDR2 SYDVKM. V lost 3 bases to trimming and J lost 8 bases; unmatched junction nucleotides: 8. The CDR3 loop is CASSLTGQGALGYTF. CDR3 nucleotide sequence: TGTGCCAGCAGTTTGACCGGACAGGGGGCTCTGGGCTACACCTTC.

The CDR3 is CASNKEGLPNTEAFF. The CDR3 nucleotides are TGTGCCAGTAATAAAGAGGGACTGCCCAACACTGAAGCTTTCTTT. The chain uses TRBV19 and TRBJ1-1, with a weak D call TRBD1 (5 bases). V lost 7 bases, J lost 2 bases, and 17 bases lay in between. The CDR3 loop spans 15 amino acids. Germline CDR1 reads LNHDA; CDR2 reads SQIVND (reference sequence).

This chain joins TRBV5-1 and TRBJ2-1, with a tentative D call TRBD1 (6 bases). This CDR3 has 15 amino acids. From germline, CDR1 is SGHRS and CDR2 YFSETQ. With 0 bases removed from V and 6 bases from J, the gap between germline ends came to 13 bases. The DNA for the CDR3 is TGCGCCAGCAGCTTGGGAGGGGGTTTCCCCAATGAGCAGTTCTTC. Its translation is CASSLGGGFPNEQFF.

The chain is built from TRBV11-2 and TRBJ2-1; D is uncertain. CDR3 size: 11 residues. Germline-derived CDR1 and CDR2 are SGHAT and FQNNGV. The V end was cut by 6 bases, the J end by 4 bases, with 4 bases between. CDR3 residues: CASRSYNEQFF. The CDR3, as DNA: TGTGCCAGCAGATCATACAATGAGCAGTTCTTC.

This clone has a handful of counts. The chain is built from TRBV5-1 and TRBJ2-7; 9 bases align to TRBD1. Looked up from germline, CDR1 is SGHRS and CDR2 is YFSETQ. The CDR3 runs 15 residues. The V segment lost 4 bases and the J segment 3 bases; nucleotides outside the gene matches: 8. The CDR3 DNA reads TGCGCCAGCAGCGTAACGACAGGGGGGAACTACGAGCAGTACTTC. Its translation is CASSVTTGGNYEQYF.

The rearrangement uses TRBV7-9 and TRBJ2-3, with 12 bases fitting TRBD2. Trimming cost V 4 bases and J 3 bases; bases outside gene matches: 14. Germline CDR1 is SEHNR and CDR2 is FQNEAQ (reference sequence). The length of the CDR3 is 19 residues. CDR3 sequence (DNA): TGTGCCAGCAGCTCCCCCGTGTCTAGCGGGAGGGCCGGGACAGATACGCAGTATTTT. Translating gives CASSSPVSSGRAGTDTQYF.

The chain is built from TRBV29-1 and TRBJ2-1; 7 bases map to TRBD1. The CDR3 loop spans 14 amino acids. Germline V CDR1 and CDR2: SQVTM, ANQGSEA. The trim removed 6 bases at V and 4 bases at J, leaving 9 bases unmatched. CDR3 amino acids: CSVRSGTDYNEQFF. In DNA, the CDR3 is TGCAGCGTGAGGTCCGGGACAGATTACAATGAGCAGTTCTTC.

J is TRBJ1-5 and V is TRBV24-1, with 7 bases lining up with TRBD1. Unmatched junction bases numbered 8, after V lost 2 bases and J lost 2 bases. There are 17 residues in the CDR3. CDR1 is KGHDR and CDR2 is SFDVKD in the germline V gene. The CDR3 sequence: CATSDSRPTGGNQPQHF. The CDR3 coding sequence is TGTGCCACCAGTGATTCCCGGCCTACAGGGGGCAATCAGCCCCAGCATTTT.